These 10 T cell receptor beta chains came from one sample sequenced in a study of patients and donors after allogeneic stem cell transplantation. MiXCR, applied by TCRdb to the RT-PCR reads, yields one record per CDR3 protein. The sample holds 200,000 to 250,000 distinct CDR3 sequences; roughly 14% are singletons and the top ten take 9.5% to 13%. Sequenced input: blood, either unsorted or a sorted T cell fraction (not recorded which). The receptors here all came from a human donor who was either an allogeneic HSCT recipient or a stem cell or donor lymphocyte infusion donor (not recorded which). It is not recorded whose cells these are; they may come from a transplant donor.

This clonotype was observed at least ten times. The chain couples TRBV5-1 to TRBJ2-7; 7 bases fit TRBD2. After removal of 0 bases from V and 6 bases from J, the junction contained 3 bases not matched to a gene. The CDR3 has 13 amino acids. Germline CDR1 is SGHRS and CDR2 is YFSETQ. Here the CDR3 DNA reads TGCGCCAGCAGCTTGGAGTCGGGGGGCGAGCAGTACTTC. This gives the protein CASSLESGGEQYF.

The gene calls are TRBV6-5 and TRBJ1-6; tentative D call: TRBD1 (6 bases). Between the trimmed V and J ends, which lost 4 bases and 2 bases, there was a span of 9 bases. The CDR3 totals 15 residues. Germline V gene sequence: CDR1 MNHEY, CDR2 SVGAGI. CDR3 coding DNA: TGTGCCAGCAGTTCTGGGGGGCCCTATAATTCACCCCTCCACTTT. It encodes CASSSGGPYNSPLHF.

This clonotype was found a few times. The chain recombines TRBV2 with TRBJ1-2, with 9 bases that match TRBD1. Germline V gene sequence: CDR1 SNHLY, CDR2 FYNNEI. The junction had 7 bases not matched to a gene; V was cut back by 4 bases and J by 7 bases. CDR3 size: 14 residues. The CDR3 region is CASSVGQGVRGYTF. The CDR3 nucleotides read TGTGCCAGCAGTGTGGGACAGGGAGTTCGTGGCTACACCTTC.

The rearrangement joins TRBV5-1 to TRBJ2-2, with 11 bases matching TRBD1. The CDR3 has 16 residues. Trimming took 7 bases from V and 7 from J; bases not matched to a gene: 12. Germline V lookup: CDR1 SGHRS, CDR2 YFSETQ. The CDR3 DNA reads TGCGCCAGCGCTGCCCTGGGACAGGGGGAAGGCGGGGAGCTGTTTTTT. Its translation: CASAALGQGEGGELFF.

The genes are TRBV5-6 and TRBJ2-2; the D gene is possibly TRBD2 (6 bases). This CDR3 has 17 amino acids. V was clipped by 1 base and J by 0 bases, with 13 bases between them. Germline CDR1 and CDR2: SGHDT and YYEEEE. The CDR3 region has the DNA TGTGCCAGCAGCTTGTATGGACTAACCACGAACACCGGGGAGCTGTTTTTT. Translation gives CASSLYGLTTNTGELFF. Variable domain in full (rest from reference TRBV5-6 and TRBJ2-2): DAGVTQSPTHLIKTRGQQVTLRCSPKSGHDTVSWYQQALGQGPQFIFQYYEEEERQRGNFPDRFSGHQFPNYSSELNVNALLLGDSALYLCASSLYGLTTNTGELFFGEGSRLTVL.

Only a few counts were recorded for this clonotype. CDR3 amino acids: CASIPGGGNQPQHF. CDR3 sequence (DNA): TGTGCCAGCATCCCAGGGGGAGGCAATCAGCCCCAGCATTTT. The V call is TRBV28, the J call TRBJ1-5, with TRBD1 matching 7 bases. The germline gives CDR1 MDHEN, CDR2 SYDVKM. Trimming at V came to 7 bases and at J to 2 bases, leaving 5 bases not matched to a gene. The CDR3 consists of 14 residues.

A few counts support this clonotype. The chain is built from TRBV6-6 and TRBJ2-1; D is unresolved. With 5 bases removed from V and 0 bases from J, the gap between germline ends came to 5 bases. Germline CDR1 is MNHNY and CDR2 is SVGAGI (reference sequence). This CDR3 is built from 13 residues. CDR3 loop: CASSTRSYNEQFF. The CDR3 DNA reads TGTGCCAGCAGTACCCGCTCCTACAATGAGCAGTTCTTC.

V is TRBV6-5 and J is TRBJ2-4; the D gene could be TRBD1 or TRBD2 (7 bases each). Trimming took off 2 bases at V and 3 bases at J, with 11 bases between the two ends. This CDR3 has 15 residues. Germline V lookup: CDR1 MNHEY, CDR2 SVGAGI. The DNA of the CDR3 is TGTGCCAGCAGTTACCCCAGGGGGGGCAAAAACATTCAGTACTTC. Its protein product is CASSYPRGGKNIQYF.

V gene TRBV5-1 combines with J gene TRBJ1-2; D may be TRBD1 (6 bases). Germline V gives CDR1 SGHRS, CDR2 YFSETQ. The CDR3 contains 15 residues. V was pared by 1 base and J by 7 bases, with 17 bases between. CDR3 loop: CASSLSSTEGGGYTF. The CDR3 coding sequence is TGCGCCAGCAGCTTGTCCAGCACCGAGGGGGGTGGCTACACCTTC.

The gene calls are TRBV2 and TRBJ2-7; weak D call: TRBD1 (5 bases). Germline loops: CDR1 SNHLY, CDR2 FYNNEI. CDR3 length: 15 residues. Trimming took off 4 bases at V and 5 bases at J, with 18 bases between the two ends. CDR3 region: CASSVRQLPPHEQYF. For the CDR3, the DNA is TGTGCCAGCAGTGTCCGACAGCTACCCCCCCACGAGCAGTACTTC.